This is a list of T cell receptor beta chains from one sample in a study of cytomegalovirus exposure and HLA in healthy donors. Assay used: immunoSEQ multiplex PCR; TCRdb lists only in-frame clones, some missing. The table records some 89,000 clones, 78% of them present only once. Sequencing was carried out using PBMCs. Every receptor here comes from a woman in her 40s in good health and CMV-seropositive. Both conserved end residues are part of each CDR3. The D gene is left open where the match is weak. Expanded clones are given a class, and other clones once, few, many or no size at all.

V gene	clone size	J gene	D gene	CDR3 protein	CDR3 DNA
TRBV7-6	NA	TRBJ2-7	TRBD1	CASSSTAPGQGPYEQYF	TGTGCCAGCAGCTCTACCGCCCCGGGACAGGGCCCCTACGAGCAGTACTTC
TRBV10-3	NA	TRBJ2-3	NA	CAIRGAGADTQYF	TGTGCCATCAGAGGAGCCGGCGCAGATACGCAGTATTTT
TRBV10-2	NA	TRBJ2-7	TRBD1	CASFKQGSSSYEQYF	TGCGCCAGCTTTAAACAGGGGTCGAGCTCCTACGAGCAGTACTTC
TRBV14	NA	TRBJ1-2	TRBD1	CASSQLTGIGYTF	TGTGCCAGCAGCCAATTGACAGGGATTGGCTACACCTTC
TRBV7-9	NA	TRBJ1-3	TRBD1	CASSRVQGPSGNTIYF	TGTGCCAGCAGCCGTGTACAGGGGCCCTCTGGAAACACCATATATTTT
TRBV28	NA	TRBJ1-2	NA	CASRPTGNYGYTF	TGTGCCAGCAGACCGACAGGAAACTATGGCTACACCTTC
TRBV7-9	NA	TRBJ2-7	NA	CASSLGPAGLYEQYF	TGTGCCAGCAGCTTGGGCCCGGCAGGGCTCTACGAGCAGTACTTC
TRBV4-1	NA	TRBJ2-3	NA	CASSPTTGSTDTQYF	TGCGCCAGCAGCCCAACAACGGGAAGCACAGATACGCAGTATTTT
TRBV6-6	NA	TRBJ1-1	NA	CASRGWGGNTEAFF	TGTGCCAGCAGGGGATGGGGGGGGAACACTGAAGCTTTCTTT
TRBV6-1	once	TRBJ1-1	NA	CASSEQGWTEAFF	TGTGCCAGCAGTGAACAGGGTTGGACTGAAGCTTTCTTT
TRBV11-2	NA	TRBJ2-3	NA	CASSLGGLSTDTQYF	TGTGCCAGCAGCTTAGGGGGACTCTCCACAGATACGCAGTATTTT
TRBV7-9	NA	TRBJ1-4	TRBD1	CASSSDRDLGEKLFF	TGTGCCAGCAGTTCGGACAGGGATCTAGGGGAAAAACTGTTTTTT
TRBV28	NA	TRBJ1-5	NA	CASSLTGYQPQHF	TGTGCCAGCAGCCTCACCGGGTATCAGCCCCAGCATTTT
TRBV5-1	NA	TRBJ2-1	NA	CASSLADNNEQFF	TGCGCCAGCAGCTTGGCTGACAACAATGAGCAGTTCTTC
TRBV6-6	few	TRBJ1-6	NA	CASLSYNSPLHF	TGTGCGTCCCTCTCCTATAATTCACCCCTCCACTTT
TRBV5-5	NA	TRBJ2-1	TRBD2	CASSWMGLAEQFF	TGTGCCAGCAGCTGGATGGGACTAGCGGAGCAGTTCTTC
TRBV6-4	few	TRBJ1-6	TRBD1	CASSDSGTGDNSPLHF	TGTGCCAGCAGTGACTCCGGGACAGGGGATAATTCACCCCTCCACTTT
TRBV19	NA	TRBJ1-5	NA	CASSALGTRSNQPQHF	TGTGCCAGTAGTGCTTTGGGGACAAGGTCCAATCAGCCCCAGCATTTT
TRBV5-4	NA	TRBJ2-3	NA	CASSSGGGAGTDTQYF	TGTGCCAGCAGCTCAGGAGGGGGCGCCGGCACAGATACGCAGTATTTT
TRBV7-9	NA	TRBJ2-5	TRBD2	CASSLLTSGYETQYF	TGTGCCAGCAGCTTATTGACTAGCGGGTACGAGACCCAGTACTTC
TRBV5-4	NA	TRBJ2-5	TRBD2	CASSLRREKGQETQYF	TGTGCCAGCAGCTTGAGGCGGGAGAAGGGACAAGAGACCCAGTACTTC
TRBV19	few	TRBJ2-2	NA	CASSIARELFF	TGTGCCAGTAGTATAGCAAGGGAGCTGTTTTTT
TRBV5-6	NA	TRBJ2-3	NA	CASSLVSTDTQYF	TGTGCCAGCAGCTTGGTTTCAACAGATACGCAGTATTTT
TRBV29-1	NA	TRBJ2-3	NA	CSVEDWRDPTDTQYF	TGCAGCGTTGAAGACTGGCGGGACCCCACAGATACGCAGTATTTT
TRBV27	NA	TRBJ2-5	NA	CASSSPGLAETQYF	TGTGCCAGCAGTTCCCCGGGGCTAGCGGAGACCCAGTACTTC
TRBV5-1	NA	TRBJ2-2	TRBD2	CASGSGRSTGELFF	TGCGCCAGCGGGAGCGGGAGAAGCACCGGGGAGCTGTTTTTT
TRBV19	NA	TRBJ2-1	TRBD2	CASSSTSARIYNEQFF	TGTGCCAGTAGTAGTACTAGCGCCCGAATTTACAATGAGCAGTTCTTC
TRBV6-1	once	TRBJ2-7	NA	CASSELLTFYEQYF	TGTGCCAGCAGTGAATTACTAACTTTTTACGAGCAGTACTTC
TRBV6-4	once	TRBJ2-3	TRBD2	CASSALAGGTDTQYF	TGTGCCAGCAGTGCTTTAGCGGGAGGCACAGATACGCAGTATTTT
TRBV7-6	NA	TRBJ2-1	TRBD2	CASSFSGTSGYNEQFF	TGTGCCAGCAGCTTCAGCGGGACTAGCGGATACAATGAGCAGTTCTTC
TRBV10-3	NA	TRBJ1-1	NA	CASQGRGNTEAFF	TGTGCCTCACAGGGCCGAGGGAACACTGAAGCTTTCTTT
TRBV10-3	NA	TRBJ2-2	TRBD2	CAISEFVAGGPNTGELFF	TGTGCCATCAGTGAGTTCGTAGCGGGAGGGCCAAACACCGGGGAGCTGTTTTTT
TRBV5-8	NA	TRBJ2-7	TRBD1	CASSSPGQGAEEQYF	TGTGCCAGCAGCTCCCCGGGACAGGGGGCGGAAGAGCAGTACTTC
TRBV29-1	NA	TRBJ2-5	NA	CSARQTQETQYF	TGCAGCGCCCGACAGACTCAAGAGACCCAGTACTTC